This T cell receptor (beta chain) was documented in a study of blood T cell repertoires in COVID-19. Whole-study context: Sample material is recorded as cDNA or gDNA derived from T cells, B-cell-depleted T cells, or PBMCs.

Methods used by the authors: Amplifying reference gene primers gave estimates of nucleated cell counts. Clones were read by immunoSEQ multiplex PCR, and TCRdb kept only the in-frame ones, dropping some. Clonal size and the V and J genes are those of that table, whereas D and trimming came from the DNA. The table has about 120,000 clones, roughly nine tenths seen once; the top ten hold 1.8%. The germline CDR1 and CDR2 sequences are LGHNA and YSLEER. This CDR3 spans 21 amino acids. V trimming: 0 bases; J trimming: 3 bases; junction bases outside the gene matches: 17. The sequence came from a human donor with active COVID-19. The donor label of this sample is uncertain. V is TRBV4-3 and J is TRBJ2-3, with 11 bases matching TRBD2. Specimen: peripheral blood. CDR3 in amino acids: CASSQDNSRLAGTKLTDTQYF. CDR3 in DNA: TGCGCCAGCAGCCAAGATAATTCCCGACTAGCGGGGACCAAATTGACAGATACGCAGTATTTT.